This T cell receptor beta chain was recorded in a study of shared clonotypes between healthy human individuals. Healthy HIV-negative adults with no recent acute infections or vaccinations were recruited as donors. Turning to this clone: This specimen includes other DNA sequences encoding the same CDR3.

Deep-level settings were used for running the assay. Evenly divided among several immunoSEQ plates was the genomic DNA of each subset. TCRdb keeps only in-frame clones here, not all; method: immunoSEQ multiplex PCR. The sample has hundreds of thousands of clones, around 80% seen once; the top ten hold about 12%. The CDR3 totals 13 residues. V was trimmed by 1 base and J by 2 bases, leaving 7 bases between them. Germline V CDR1 and CDR2: SGHRS, YFSETQ. This chain joins TRBV5-1 and TRBJ2-7, with D possibly matching TRBD1 (6 bases). The sequence was obtained from a woman aged 40 to 50 in good health. Some clones in this sample may be carry-over from other donors' samples. The sample comprised PBMCs. The CDR3, as DNA: TGCGCCAGCAGCTTGACAGGGCCCTACGAGCAGTACTTC. Its translation is CASSLTGPYEQYF.